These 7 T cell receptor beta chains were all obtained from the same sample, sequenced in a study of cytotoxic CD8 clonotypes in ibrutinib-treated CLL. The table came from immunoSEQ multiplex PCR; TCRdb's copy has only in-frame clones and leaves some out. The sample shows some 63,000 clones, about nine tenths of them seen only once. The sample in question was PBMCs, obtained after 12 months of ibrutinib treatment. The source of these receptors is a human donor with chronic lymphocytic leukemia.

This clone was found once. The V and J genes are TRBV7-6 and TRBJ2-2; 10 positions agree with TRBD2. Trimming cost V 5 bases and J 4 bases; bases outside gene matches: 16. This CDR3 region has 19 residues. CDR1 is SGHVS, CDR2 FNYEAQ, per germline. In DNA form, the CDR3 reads TGTGCCAGCAGCCACACCCCGGGACTAGCGACCTCGGGCACCGGGGAGCTGTTTTTT. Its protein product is CASSHTPGLATSGTGELFF.

CDR3 DNA: TGCGCCAGCAGCCAAAACCCCGGCAGGGTAGACACCATATATTTT. Translating gives CASSQNPGRVDTIYF. The chain employs TRBV4-1 and TRBJ1-3; D perhaps matches TRBD1 (5 bases). The V gene's germline CDR1 is MGHRA and CDR2 YSYEKL. V was trimmed by 2 bases and J by 8 bases, leaving 16 bases between them. CDR3 length: 15 amino acids.

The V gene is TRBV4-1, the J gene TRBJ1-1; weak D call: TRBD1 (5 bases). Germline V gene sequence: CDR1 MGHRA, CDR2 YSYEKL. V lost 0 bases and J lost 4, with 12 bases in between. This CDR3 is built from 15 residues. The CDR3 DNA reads TGCGCCAGCAGCCAAGAGTTAACAGGCGGCACTGAAGCTTTCTTT. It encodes CASSQELTGGTEAFF.

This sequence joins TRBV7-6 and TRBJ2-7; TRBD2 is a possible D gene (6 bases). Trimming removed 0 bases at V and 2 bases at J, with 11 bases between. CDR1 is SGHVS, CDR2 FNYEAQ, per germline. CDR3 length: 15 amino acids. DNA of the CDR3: TGTGCCAGCAGCTTAGCTGGCGGGGTCACCTACGAGCAGTACTTC. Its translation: CASSLAGGVTYEQYF.

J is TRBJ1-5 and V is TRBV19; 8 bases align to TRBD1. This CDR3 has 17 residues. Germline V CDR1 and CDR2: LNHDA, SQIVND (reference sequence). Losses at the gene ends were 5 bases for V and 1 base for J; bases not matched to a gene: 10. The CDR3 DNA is TGTGCCAGTAGTCCCGGGACAGGTAGACTCAGCAATCAGCCCCAGCATTTT. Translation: CASSPGTGRLSNQPQHF.

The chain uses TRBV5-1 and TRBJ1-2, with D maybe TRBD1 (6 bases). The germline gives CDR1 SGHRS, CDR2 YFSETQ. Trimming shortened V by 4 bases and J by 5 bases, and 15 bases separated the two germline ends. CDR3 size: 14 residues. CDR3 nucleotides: TGCGCCAGCAGCCCGAATACAGGGAGGTATGGCTACACCTTC. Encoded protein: CASSPNTGRYGYTF.

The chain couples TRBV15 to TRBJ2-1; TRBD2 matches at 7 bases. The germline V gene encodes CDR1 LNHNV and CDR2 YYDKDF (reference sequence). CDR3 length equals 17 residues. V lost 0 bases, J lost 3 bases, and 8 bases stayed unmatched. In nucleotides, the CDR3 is TGTGCCACCAGCAGAGACTTCTCCGGGACTATCTACAATGAGCAGTTCTTC. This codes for CATSRDFSGTIYNEQFF. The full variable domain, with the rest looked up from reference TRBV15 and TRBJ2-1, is DAMVIQNPRYQVTQFGKPVTLSCSQTLNHNVMYWYQQKSSQAPKLLFHYYDKDFNNEADTPDNFQSRRPNTSFCFLDIRSPGLGDTAMYLCATSRDFSGTIYNEQFFGPGTRLTVL.